This TCR beta chain was observed in a study of graft-versus-host responses after intestinal transplantation. The V gene end was trimmed by 5 bases and the J gene end by 12 bases; junction bases not matched to a gene: 10. This CDR3 comprises 14 residues. Germline V CDR1 and CDR2: SGHTA, FQGNSA. Sequenced by immunoSEQ multiplex PCR; TCRdb stores in-frame clones only, minus some. Here the sample spans roughly 130,000 clones, roughly 91% being singletons. Concerning this clone: The antigen is unknown.

The chain links TRBV7-2 to TRBJ2-1; 10 nucleotides align to TRBD2. This TCR derives from a human donor who received an intestinal transplant. The sample in question was unstimulated CD4+ T cells sorted from spleen or lymph node cells, obtained before intestinal transplant. The CDR3 here is CASSPRASGRGQFF. CDR3 bases: TGTGCCAGCAGCCCCCGGGCTAGCGGGAGAGGGCAGTTCTTC.